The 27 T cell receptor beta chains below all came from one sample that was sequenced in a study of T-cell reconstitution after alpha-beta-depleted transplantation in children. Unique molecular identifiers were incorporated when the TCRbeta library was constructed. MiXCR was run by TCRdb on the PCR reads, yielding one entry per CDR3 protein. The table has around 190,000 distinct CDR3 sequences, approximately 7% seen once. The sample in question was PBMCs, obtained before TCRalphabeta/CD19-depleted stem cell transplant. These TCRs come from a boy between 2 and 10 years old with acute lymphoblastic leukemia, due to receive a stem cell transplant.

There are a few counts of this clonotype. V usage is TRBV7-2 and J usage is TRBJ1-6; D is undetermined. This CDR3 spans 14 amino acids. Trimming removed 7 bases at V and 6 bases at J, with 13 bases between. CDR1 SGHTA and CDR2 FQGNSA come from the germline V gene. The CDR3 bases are TGTGCCAGCACTCAGTCGGGTTTTAATTCACCCCTCCACTTT. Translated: CASTQSGFNSPLHF.

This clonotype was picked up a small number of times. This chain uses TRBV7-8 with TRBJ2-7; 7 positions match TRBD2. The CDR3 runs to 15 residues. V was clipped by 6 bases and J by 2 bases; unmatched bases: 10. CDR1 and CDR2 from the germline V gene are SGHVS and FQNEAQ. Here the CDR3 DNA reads TGTGCCAGCAGGGAAGGGAGGGGCCGCACCTACGAGCAGTACTTC. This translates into CASREGRGRTYEQYF.

This CDR3 is CASSQPRGSVELFF. The CDR3 region has the DNA TGTGCCAGCAGTCAACCCAGGGGTTCCGTGGAGCTGTTTTTT. J is TRBJ2-2 and V is TRBV11-3; maybe TRBD1 (6 bases). This CDR3 spans 14 amino acids. V gave up 6 bases and J gave up 10 bases, with 18 bases separating them. Germline V CDR1 and CDR2: SGHNT, YENEEA.

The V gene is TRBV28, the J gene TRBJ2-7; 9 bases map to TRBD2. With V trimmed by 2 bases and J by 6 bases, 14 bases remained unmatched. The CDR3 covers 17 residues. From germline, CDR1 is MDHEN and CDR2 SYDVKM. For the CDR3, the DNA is TGTGCCAGCAGTTTAGCGGGAGGGCTGGGGCGAGGAAGCGAGCAGTACTTC. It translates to CASSLAGGLGRGSEQYF. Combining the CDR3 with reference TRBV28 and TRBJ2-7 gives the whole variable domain DVKVTQSSRYLVKRTGEKVFLECVQDMDHENMFWYRQDPGLGLRLIYFSYDVKMKEKGDIPEGYSVSREKKERFSLILESASTNQTSMYLCASSLAGGLGRGSEQYFGPGTRLTVT.

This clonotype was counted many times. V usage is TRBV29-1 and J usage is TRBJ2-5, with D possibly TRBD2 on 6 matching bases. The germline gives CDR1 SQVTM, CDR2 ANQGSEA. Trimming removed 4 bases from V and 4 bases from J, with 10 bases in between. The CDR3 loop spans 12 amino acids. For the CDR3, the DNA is TGCAGCGTTGTTGGAGGGTCAGAGACCCAGTACTTC. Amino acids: CSVVGGSETQYF.

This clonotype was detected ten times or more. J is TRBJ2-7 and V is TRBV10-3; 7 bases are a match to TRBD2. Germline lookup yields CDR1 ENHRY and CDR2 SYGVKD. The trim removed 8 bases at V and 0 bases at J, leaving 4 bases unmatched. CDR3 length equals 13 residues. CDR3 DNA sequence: TGTGCCATCGGGGGGGAGGCCTCCTACGAGCAGTACTTC. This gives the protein CAIGGEASYEQYF.

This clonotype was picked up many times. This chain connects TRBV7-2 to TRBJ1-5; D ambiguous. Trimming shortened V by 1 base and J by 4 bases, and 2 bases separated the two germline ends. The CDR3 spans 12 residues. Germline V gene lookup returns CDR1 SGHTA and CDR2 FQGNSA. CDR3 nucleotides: TGTGCCAGCAGCTTAGAAAATCAGCCCCAGCATTTT. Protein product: CASSLENQPQHF.

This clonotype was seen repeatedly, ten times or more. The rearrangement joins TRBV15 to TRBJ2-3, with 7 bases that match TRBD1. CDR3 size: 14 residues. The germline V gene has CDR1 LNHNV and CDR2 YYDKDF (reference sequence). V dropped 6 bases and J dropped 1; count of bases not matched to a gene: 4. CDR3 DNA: TGTGCCACCAGGGAAGGGGGCGGCACAGATACGCAGTATTTT. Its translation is CATREGGGTDTQYF.

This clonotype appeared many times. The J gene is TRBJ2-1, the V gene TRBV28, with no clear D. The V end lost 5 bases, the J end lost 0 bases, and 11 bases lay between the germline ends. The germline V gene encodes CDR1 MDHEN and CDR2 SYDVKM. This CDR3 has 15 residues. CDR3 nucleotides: TGTGCCAGCAGTGCATATCAGTCCTCCTACAATGAGCAGTTCTTC. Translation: CASSAYQSSYNEQFF. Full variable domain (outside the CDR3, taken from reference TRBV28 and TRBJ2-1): DVKVTQSSRYLVKRTGEKVFLECVQDMDHENMFWYRQDPGLGLRLIYFSYDVKMKEKGDIPEGYSVSREKKERFSLILESASTNQTSMYLCASSAYQSSYNEQFFGPGTRLTVL.

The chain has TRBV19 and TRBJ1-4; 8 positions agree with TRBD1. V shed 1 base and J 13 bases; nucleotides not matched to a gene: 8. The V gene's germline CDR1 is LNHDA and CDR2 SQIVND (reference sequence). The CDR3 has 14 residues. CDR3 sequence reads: CASSIVVGTGRLFF. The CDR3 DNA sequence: TGTGCCAGTAGTATAGTAGTAGGGACAGGAAGACTGTTTTTT. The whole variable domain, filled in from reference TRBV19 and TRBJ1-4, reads DGGITQSPKYLFRKEGQNVTLSCEQNLNHDAMYWYRQDPGQGLRLIYYSQIVNDFQKGDIAEGYSVSREKKESFPLTVTSAQKNPTAFYLCASSIVVGTGRLFFGSGTQLSVL.

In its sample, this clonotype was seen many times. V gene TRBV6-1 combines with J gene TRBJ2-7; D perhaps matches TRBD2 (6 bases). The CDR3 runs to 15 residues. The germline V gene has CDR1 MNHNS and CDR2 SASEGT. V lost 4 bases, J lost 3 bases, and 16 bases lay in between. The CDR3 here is CASSVSGEVVYEQYF. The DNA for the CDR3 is TGTGCCAGCAGTGTGTCGGGGGAGGTCGTCTACGAGCAGTACTTC.

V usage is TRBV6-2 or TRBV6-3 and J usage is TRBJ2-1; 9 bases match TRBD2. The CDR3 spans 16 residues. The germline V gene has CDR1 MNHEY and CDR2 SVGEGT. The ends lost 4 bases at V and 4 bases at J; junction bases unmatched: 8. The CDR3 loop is CASSSHSGSSYNEQFF. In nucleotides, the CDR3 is TGTGCCAGCAGTTCCCATAGCGGGAGTTCTTACAATGAGCAGTTCTTC.

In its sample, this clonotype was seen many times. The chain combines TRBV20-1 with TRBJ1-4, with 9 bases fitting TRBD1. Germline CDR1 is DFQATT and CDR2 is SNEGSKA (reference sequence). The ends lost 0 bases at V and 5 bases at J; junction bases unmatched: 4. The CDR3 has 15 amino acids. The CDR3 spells CSARDGGQGNEKLFF. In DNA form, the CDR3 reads TGCAGTGCTAGAGATGGGGGACAGGGCAATGAAAAACTGTTTTTT.

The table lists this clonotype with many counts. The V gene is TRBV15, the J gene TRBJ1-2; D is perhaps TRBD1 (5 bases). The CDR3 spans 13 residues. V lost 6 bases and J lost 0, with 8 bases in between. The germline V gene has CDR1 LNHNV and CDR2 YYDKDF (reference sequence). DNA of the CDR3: TGTGCCACCAGTCCGGACACTAACTATGGCTACACCTTC. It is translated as CATSPDTNYGYTF.

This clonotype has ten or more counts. CDR3 bases: TGTGCCAGCAGCTTAGGAGGACTAGTTCGAGAAGAGACCCAGTACTTC. Residues: CASSLGGLVREETQYF. This rearrangement joins TRBV7-2 to TRBJ2-5; 7 nucleotides align to TRBD2. Trimming removed 1 base from V and 3 bases from J; junction bases left unmatched: 8. Germline V gene sequence: CDR1 SGHTA, CDR2 FQGNSA. The CDR3 covers 16 residues.

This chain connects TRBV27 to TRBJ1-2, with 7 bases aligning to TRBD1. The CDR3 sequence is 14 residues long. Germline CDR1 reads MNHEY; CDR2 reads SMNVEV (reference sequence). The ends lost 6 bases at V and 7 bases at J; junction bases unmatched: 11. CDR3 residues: CASSPGTVYFGYTF. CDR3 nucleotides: TGTGCCAGCAGCCCCGGGACAGTCTATTTTGGCTACACCTTC.

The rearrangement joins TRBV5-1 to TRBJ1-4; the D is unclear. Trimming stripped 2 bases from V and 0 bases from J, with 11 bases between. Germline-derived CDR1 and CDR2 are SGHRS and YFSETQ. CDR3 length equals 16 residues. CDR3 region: CASSFRRQATNEKLFF. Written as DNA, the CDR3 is TGCGCCAGCAGCTTCCGCCGGCAGGCAACTAATGAAAAACTGTTTTTT.

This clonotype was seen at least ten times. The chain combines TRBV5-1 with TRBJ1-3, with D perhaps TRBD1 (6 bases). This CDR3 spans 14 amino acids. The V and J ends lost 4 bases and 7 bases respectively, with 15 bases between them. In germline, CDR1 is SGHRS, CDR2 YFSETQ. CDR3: CASSPDRMGNTIYF. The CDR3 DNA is TGCGCCAGCAGCCCGGACAGAATGGGGAACACCATATATTTT.

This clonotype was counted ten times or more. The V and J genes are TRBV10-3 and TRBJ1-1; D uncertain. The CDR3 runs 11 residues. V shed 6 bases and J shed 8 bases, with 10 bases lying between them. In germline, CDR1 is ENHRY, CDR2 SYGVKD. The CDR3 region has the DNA TGTGCCATCAGCGACGTTGTCGAAGCTTTCTTT. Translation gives CAISDVVEAFF.

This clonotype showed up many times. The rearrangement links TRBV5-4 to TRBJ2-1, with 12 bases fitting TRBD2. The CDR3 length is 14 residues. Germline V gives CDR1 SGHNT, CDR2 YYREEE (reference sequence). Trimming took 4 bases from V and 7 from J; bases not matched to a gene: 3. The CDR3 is CASSLAGGPNEQFF. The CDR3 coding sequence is TGTGCCAGCAGCCTAGCGGGGGGGCCGAATGAGCAGTTCTTC.

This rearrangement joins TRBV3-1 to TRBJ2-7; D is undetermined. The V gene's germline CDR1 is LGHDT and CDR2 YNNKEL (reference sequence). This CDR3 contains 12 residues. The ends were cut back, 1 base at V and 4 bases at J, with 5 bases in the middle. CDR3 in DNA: TGTGCCAGCAGCCAAGCTAGATACGAGCAGTACTTC. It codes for CASSQARYEQYF.

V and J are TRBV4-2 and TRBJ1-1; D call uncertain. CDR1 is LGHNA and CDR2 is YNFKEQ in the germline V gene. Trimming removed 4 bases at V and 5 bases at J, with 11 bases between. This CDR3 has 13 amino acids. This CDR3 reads CASSRGGGTEAFF. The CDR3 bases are TGTGCCAGCAGCCGAGGAGGAGGGACTGAAGCTTTCTTT.

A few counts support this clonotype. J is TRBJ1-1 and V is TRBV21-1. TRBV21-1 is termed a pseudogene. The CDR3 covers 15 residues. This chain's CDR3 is CASSAVRDKHTEAFF. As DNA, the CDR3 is TGTGCCAGCAGCGCCGTTCGAGACAAACACACTGAAGCTTTCTTT.

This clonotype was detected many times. CDR3 bases: TGTGCCAGCAGCTTAGGAGCGGGGGGGGCAGATACGCAGTATTTT. Translation: CASSLGAGGADTQYF. This chain uses TRBV7-2 with TRBJ2-3; TRBD2 matches 10 bases. In germline, CDR1 is SGHTA, CDR2 FQGNSA. The CDR3 has 15 residues. J gave up 4 bases and V 1 base, and 2 bases lay outside the gene matches. Variable domain in full (rest from reference TRBV7-2 and TRBJ2-3): GAGVSQSPSNKVTEKGKDVELRCDPISGHTALYWYRQSLGQGLEFLIYFQGNSAPDKSGLPSDRFSAERTGGSVSTLTIQRTQQEDSAVYLCASSLGAGGADTQYFGPGTRLTVL.

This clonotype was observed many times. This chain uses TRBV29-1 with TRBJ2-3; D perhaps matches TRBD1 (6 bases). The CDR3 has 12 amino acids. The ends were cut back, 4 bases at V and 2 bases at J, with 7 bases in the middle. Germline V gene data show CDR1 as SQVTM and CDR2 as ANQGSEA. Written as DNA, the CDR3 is TGCAGCGTTGGGACAGACACAGATACGCAGTATTTT. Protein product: CSVGTDTDTQYF.

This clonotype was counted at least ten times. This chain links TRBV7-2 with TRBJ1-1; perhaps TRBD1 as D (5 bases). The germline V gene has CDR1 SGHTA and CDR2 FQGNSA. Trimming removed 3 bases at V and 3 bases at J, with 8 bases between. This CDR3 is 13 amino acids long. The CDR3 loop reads CASSFGGYTEAFF. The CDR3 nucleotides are TGTGCCAGCAGCTTTGGGGGATACACTGAAGCTTTCTTT.

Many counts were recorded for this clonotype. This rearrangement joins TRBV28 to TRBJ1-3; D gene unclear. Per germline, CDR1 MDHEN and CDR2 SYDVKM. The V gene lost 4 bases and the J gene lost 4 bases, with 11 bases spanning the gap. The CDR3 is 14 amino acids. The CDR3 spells CASSSTLRGNTIYF. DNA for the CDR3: TGTGCCAGCAGTTCCACCTTACGCGGAAACACCATATATTTT.